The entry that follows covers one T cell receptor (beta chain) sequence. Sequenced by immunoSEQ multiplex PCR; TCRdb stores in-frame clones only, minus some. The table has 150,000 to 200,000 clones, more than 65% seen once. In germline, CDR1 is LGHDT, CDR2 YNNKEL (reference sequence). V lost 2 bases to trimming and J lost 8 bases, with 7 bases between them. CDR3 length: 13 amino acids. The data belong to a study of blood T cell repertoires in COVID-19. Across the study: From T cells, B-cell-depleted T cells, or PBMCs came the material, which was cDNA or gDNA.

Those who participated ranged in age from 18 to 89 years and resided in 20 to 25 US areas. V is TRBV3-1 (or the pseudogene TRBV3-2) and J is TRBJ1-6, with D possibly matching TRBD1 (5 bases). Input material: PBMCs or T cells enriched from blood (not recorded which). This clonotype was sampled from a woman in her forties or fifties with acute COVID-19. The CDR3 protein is CASSQLRDSPLHF. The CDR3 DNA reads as TGTGCCAGCAGCCAACTCAGGGATTCACCCCTCCACTTT.